These 9 T cell receptor beta chains share one sample of origin, sequenced in a study of T cell responses to AZD1222 COVID-19 vaccine. Using immunoSEQ multiplex PCR, the repertoire was profiled, and TCRdb retains in-frame clones only, with some absent. The sample lists almost 95,000 clones; about 85% were seen once. The sample was peripheral blood, taken 28 days after the second AZD1222 dose. Receptor source: an adult who received the AZD1222 COVID-19 vaccine.

This clone occurred once. The chain links TRBV4-2 to TRBJ1-4; TRBD1 matches at 7 bases. The germline CDR1 and CDR2 sequences are LGHNA and YNFKEQ. J gave up 8 bases and V 1 base, and 10 bases lay outside the gene matches. CDR3 length: 16 residues. The CDR3, as DNA: TGTGCCAGCAGCCAAGGTCTAGGGGGCGGGTCAGAAAAACTGTTTTTT. The encoded protein is CASSQGLGGGSEKLFF.

The rearrangement links TRBV6-2 or TRBV6-3 to TRBJ1-2; D perhaps matches TRBD1 (5 bases). From germline, CDR1 is MNHEY and CDR2 SVGEGT. The CDR3 consists of 16 residues. Trimming took 6 bases from V and 3 from J, leaving 20 bases between them. CDR3 loop: CASSLYMRGGDYGYTF. CDR3 nucleotide sequence: TGTGCCAGCAGCCTGTATATGAGGGGAGGAGACTATGGCTACACCTTC.

This rearrangement joins TRBV24-1 to TRBJ2-1, with 7 positions matching TRBD2. There are 14 residues in the CDR3. CDR1 is KGHDR and CDR2 is SFDVKD in the germline V gene. Germline trimming cut 5 bases from V and 0 bases from J; bases unmatched to any gene: 0. The CDR3 nucleotides are TGTGCCACCAGTGGCGGGAGCTCCTACAATGAGCAGTTCTTC. The encoded protein is CATSGGSSYNEQFF.

This chain uses TRBV9 with TRBJ2-2, with 8 bases matching TRBD1. The CDR3 runs 15 residues. Per germline, CDR1 SGDLS and CDR2 YYNGEE. V was pared by 3 bases and J by 4 bases, with 5 bases of the junction left unmatched. CDR3 sequence: CASSGTGSSTGELFF. The CDR3 DNA sequence: TGTGCCAGCAGCGGGACAGGGAGTTCCACCGGGGAGCTGTTTTTT.

The chain combines TRBV7-6 with TRBJ1-4; 7 bases are a match to TRBD1. The germline CDR1 and CDR2 sequences are SGHVS and FNYEAQ. The CDR3 runs 17 residues. V lost 5 bases to trimming and J lost 12 bases; unmatched junction nucleotides: 21. The CDR3 DNA follows: TGTGCCAGCAGCCTCGGACAGGAGCCCCGGGGGAGGAGAGAACTGTTTTTT. Its translation: CASSLGQEPRGRRELFF.

The rearrangement links TRBV7-2 to TRBJ1-3, with D unclear. The CDR3 covers 14 residues. Germline CDR1 reads SGHTA; CDR2 reads FQGNSA. The V gene lost 1 base and the J gene lost 0 bases, with 4 bases spanning the gap. The CDR3: CASSLGTSGNTIYF. CDR3 in DNA: TGTGCCAGCAGCTTAGGGACCTCTGGAAACACCATATATTTT.

The chain uses TRBV27 and TRBJ1-1; 9 nucleotides agree with TRBD1. The CDR3 extends over 15 amino acids. V was clipped by 5 bases and J by 5 bases; unmatched bases: 9. Germline V gene sequence: CDR1 MNHEY, CDR2 SMNVEV (reference sequence). CDR3 in DNA: TGTGCCAGCAGTACCAGGACAGGGGCGCTAACTGAAGCTTTCTTT. Its translation is CASSTRTGALTEAFF.

The CDR3 protein is CASRHTGVNEKLFF. In DNA form, the CDR3 reads TGTGCCAGCAGGCACACAGGTGTTAATGAAAAACTGTTTTTT. The V call is TRBV3-1 (or the pseudogene TRBV3-2), the J call TRBJ1-4; D possibly corresponds to TRBD1 (5 bases). Trimming shortened V by 6 bases and J by 4 bases, and 12 bases separated the two germline ends. This CDR3 region has 14 residues. The germline CDR1 and CDR2 sequences are LGHDT and YNNKEL (reference sequence).

The V gene is TRBV19, the J gene TRBJ1-3; TRBD1 might be the D (5 bases). Germline CDR1 and CDR2: LNHDA and SQIVND (reference sequence). The CDR3 is 12 residues long. Deletions cut 8 bases from V and 4 bases from J, with 9 bases between. Here the CDR3 reads CASSGSGNTIYF. The CDR3, as DNA: TGTGCCAGTTCAGGGTCAGGAAACACCATATATTTT.